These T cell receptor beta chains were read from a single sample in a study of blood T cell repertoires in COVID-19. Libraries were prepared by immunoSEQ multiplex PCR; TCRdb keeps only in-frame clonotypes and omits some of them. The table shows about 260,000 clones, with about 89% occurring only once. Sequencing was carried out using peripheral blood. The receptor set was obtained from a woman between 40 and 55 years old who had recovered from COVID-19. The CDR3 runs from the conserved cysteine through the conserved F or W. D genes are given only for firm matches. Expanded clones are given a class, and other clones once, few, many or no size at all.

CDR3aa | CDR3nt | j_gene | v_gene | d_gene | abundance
CASSLTRGGFGEQYF | TGTGCCAGCAGCTTGACTAGGGGGGGCTTCGGCGAGCAGTACTTC | TRBJ2-7 | TRBV5-5 | . | .
CASSYRQGAGTEAFF | TGCGCCAGCAGCTACCGACAGGGGGCGGGCACTGAAGCTTTCTTT | TRBJ1-1 | TRBV5-1 | TRBD1 | .
CASSVVASGGRYNEQFF | TGTGCCAGCAGCGTAGTGGCTAGCGGGGGTCGCTACAATGAGCAGTTCTTC | TRBJ2-1 | TRBV9 | TRBD2 | .
CASSFGQGEYGYTF | TGTGCCAGCAGCTTCGGACAGGGAGAGTATGGCTACACCTTC | TRBJ1-2 | TRBV7-2 | TRBD1 | few
CASSEGGALTDTQYF | TGTGCCAGCAGCGAGGGGGGGGCCCTCACAGATACGCAGTATTTT | TRBJ2-3 | TRBV9 | . | .
CASSEQAGNTIYF | TGTGCCAGCAGTGAGCAGGCTGGAAACACCATATATTTT | TRBJ1-3 | TRBV2 | . | .
CASSADPTGAGEQYF | TGTGCCAGCAGCGCGGACCCGACAGGGGCGGGCGAGCAGTACTTC | TRBJ2-7 | TRBV9 | TRBD1 | .
CASSSLAGTREQFF | TGTGCCAGCAGCTCCCTAGCGGGGACCCGGGAGCAGTTCTTC | TRBJ2-1 | TRBV5-6 | TRBD2 | .
CASVTSGTDNYGYTF | TGTGCCAGCGTGACTTCCGGGACAGATAACTATGGCTACACCTTC | TRBJ1-2 | TRBV5-4 | TRBD1 | .
CASSSPDSYSNQPQHF | TGTGCCAGCAGTTCACCGGACAGTTATAGCAATCAGCCCCAGCATTTT | TRBJ1-5 | TRBV2 | . | .
CASSVEAGMNTEAFF | TGTGCCAGCAGCGTAGAAGCGGGGATGAACACTGAAGCTTTCTTT | TRBJ1-1 | TRBV9 | . | once
CATSRARGADTDTQYF | TGTGCCACCAGCAGAGCTCGGGGGGCCGACACAGATACGCAGTATTTT | TRBJ2-3 | TRBV15 | . | .
CASSQEGQGLFGNTIYF | TGTGCCAGCAGCCAAGAGGGACAGGGTTTGTTTGGAAACACCATATATTTT | TRBJ1-3 | TRBV3-1/TRBV3-2 | TRBD1 | .
CASRPGQTNYGYTF | TGCGCCAGTCGACCGGGACAGACTAACTATGGCTACACCTTC | TRBJ1-2 | TRBV4-1 | TRBD1 | .
CASSGTGLQPQHF | TGTGCCAGCAGCGGAACAGGGTTGCAGCCCCAGCATTTT | TRBJ1-5 | TRBV6-5 | . | few
CASSPAGYGYTF | TGTGCCAGCTCACCCGCAGGGTATGGCTACACCTTC | TRBJ1-2 | TRBV18 | . | .
CASSQEVTGPPQDTQYF | TGCGCCAGCAGCCAAGAGGTCACAGGGCCCCCCCAAGATACGCAGTATTTT | TRBJ2-3 | TRBV4-3 | . | once
CASSHPGGGRGDTQYF | TGTGCCAGCAGCCACCCAGGGGGCGGGAGGGGAGATACGCAGTATTTT | TRBJ2-3 | TRBV14 | . | .
CASSSSGTDSGNTIYF | TGTGCCAGCAGTTCCTCCGGGACAGACTCTGGAAACACCATATATTTT | TRBJ1-3 | TRBV6-5 | TRBD1 | .
CASSSTGQGPGYTF | TGTGCCAGCAGCAGCACGGGACAGGGCCCTGGCTACACCTTC | TRBJ1-2 | TRBV7-9 | TRBD1 | few
CASSQEPSGEYNEQFF | TGCGCCAGCAGCCAAGAGCCGAGCGGGGAATACAATGAGCAGTTCTTC | TRBJ2-1 | TRBV4-3 | TRBD2 | .
CASSQAGTGGKDTQYF | TGCGCCAGCAGCCAGGCCGGGACAGGGGGAAAGGATACGCAGTATTTT | TRBJ2-3 | TRBV4-3 | TRBD1 | once
CASSIKGRKDPRDTEAFF | TGTGCCAGTAGTATTAAGGGGCGGAAGGACCCCCGAGACACTGAAGCTTTCTTT | TRBJ1-1 | TRBV19 | . | .
CASSPLGGGSSYNEQFF | TGTGCCAGCAGTCCCTTGGGGGGGGGAAGCTCCTACAATGAGCAGTTCTTC | TRBJ2-1 | TRBV6-6 | TRBD2 | .
CASSETEANYGYTF | TGTGCCAGCAGTGAGACTGAAGCGAACTATGGCTACACCTTC | TRBJ1-2 | TRBV2 | . | .
CASSYSGGHYGYTF | TGTGCCAGCAGTTACTCCGGGGGGCACTATGGCTACACCTTC | TRBJ1-2 | TRBV6-5 | . | .
CASRAGQGTPGYF | TGTGCCAGTAGGGCTGGACAGGGGACCCCTGGGTACTTC | TRBJ2-4 | TRBV19 | TRBD1 | .
CASSSLLGGTSGVSYEQYF | TGTGCCAGCAGCTCGTTACTGGGGGGGACTAGCGGGGTCTCCTACGAGCAGTACTTC | TRBJ2-7 | TRBV7-8 | TRBD2 | .
CASSQYRVNSPLHF | TGTGCCAGCAGCCAATACAGGGTTAATTCACCCCTCCACTTT | TRBJ1-6 | TRBV14 | . | .
CASSVAGESGYTF | TGTGCCAGCAGCGTAGCGGGGGAGAGTGGCTACACCTTC | TRBJ1-2 | TRBV9 | . | once
CASTGTANTGELFF | TGTGCCAGCACAGGGACAGCGAACACCGGGGAGCTGTTTTTT | TRBJ2-2 | TRBV2 | TRBD1 | .
CASSVASGSYEQYF | TGTGCCAGCAGCGTAGCTTCGGGGTCCTACGAGCAGTACTTC | TRBJ2-7 | TRBV9 | . | .
CATSQGARTGELFF | TGTGCCACCTCACAGGGGGCAAGAACCGGGGAGCTGTTTTTT | TRBJ2-2 | TRBV19 | TRBD1 | .
CASGLARTSLTSDGYTF | TGTGCTAGTGGTTTGGCCCGTACTTCCCTAACGAGCGATGGCTACACCTTC | TRBJ1-2 | TRBV12-5 | . | .
CASSLGDTKQFF | TGTGCCAGCAGCCTCGGGGACACAAAGCAGTTCTTC | TRBJ2-1 | TRBV5-6 | . | .
CASSPPASGYNEQFF | TGTGCCAGCAGCCCCCCGGCTAGCGGGTACAATGAGCAGTTCTTC | TRBJ2-1 | TRBV9 | TRBD2 | .
CASSQEDRGTFTGELFF | TGTGCCAGCAGCCAAGAAGACAGGGGGACGTTCACCGGGGAGCTGTTTTTT | TRBJ2-2 | TRBV4-2 | TRBD1 | .
CASSYGRQGKLNTEAFF | TGTGCCAGCAGCTACGGTCGGCAGGGCAAATTGAACACTGAAGCTTTCTTT | TRBJ1-1 | TRBV7-9 | . | .
CASSLGLNSGNTIYF | TGCGCCAGCAGCTTAGGACTGAATTCTGGAAACACCATATATTTT | TRBJ1-3 | TRBV5-1 | . | .
CASRTPGGRAFF | TGTGCCAGCAGGACCCCAGGGGGCCGCGCTTTCTTT | TRBJ1-1 | TRBV6-5 | TRBD1 | .
CASSISAGGSSPLHF | TGTGCCAGTAGTATCTCAGCAGGGGGGAGCTCACCCCTCCACTTT | TRBJ1-6 | TRBV19 | TRBD1 | .
CATSRVQGTEDGYTF | TGTGCCACCAGCAGAGTTCAGGGGACGGAAGATGGCTACACCTTC | TRBJ1-2 | TRBV15 | . | .
CASSPGLAGGTQETQYF | TGTGCCAGCAGCCCCGGACTAGCGGGGGGCACCCAAGAGACCCAGTACTTC | TRBJ2-5 | TRBV5-8 | TRBD2 | .
CATSRGHPSGRGYTF | TGTGCCACCAGCAGGGGACACCCCTCGGGACGTGGCTACACCTTC | TRBJ1-2 | TRBV15 | . | few
CASKRTSGGGTGELFF | TGTGCCAGCAAGCGGACTAGCGGGGGGGGCACCGGGGAGCTGTTTTTT | TRBJ2-2 | TRBV2 | TRBD2 | .
CASSSPPGSPSGNTIYF | TGTGCCAGCAGCTCTCCCCCTGGGAGTCCCTCTGGAAACACCATATATTTT | TRBJ1-3 | TRBV7-9 | . | .
CASSPPRGYTDTQYF | TGTGCCAGCAGCCCACCGAGGGGGTACACAGATACGCAGTATTTT | TRBJ2-3 | TRBV9 | . | .
CASSALTTPGLGGEQYF | TGTGCCAGCAGCGCACTAACTACCCCGGGACTAGGGGGCGAGCAGTACTTC | TRBJ2-7 | TRBV9 | TRBD2 | .
CASSRTWEGYTF | TGTGCCAGCAGCCGAACTTGGGAGGGCTACACCTTC | TRBJ1-2 | TRBV3-1/TRBV3-2 | . | .
CASSLSGGPQETQYF | TGTGCCAGCAGCCTTAGCGGGGGGCCCCAAGAGACCCAGTACTTC | TRBJ2-5 | TRBV27 | TRBD2 | .
CASSSNPWRHNEQFF | TGTGCCAGCAGTTCGAATCCCTGGCGGCACAATGAGCAGTTCTTC | TRBJ2-1 | TRBV27 | . | .
CASSQVRGPPLHF | TGTGCCAGCAGCCAAGTCAGGGGCCCACCCCTCCACTTT | TRBJ1-6 | TRBV14 | . | .
CASSPRQGISYEQYF | TGTGCCAGCTCACCACGACAGGGGATAAGCTACGAGCAGTACTTC | TRBJ2-7 | TRBV18 | TRBD1 | .
CASSQWEVPGELFF | TGCGCCAGCAGCCAATGGGAGGTCCCCGGGGAGCTGTTTTTT | TRBJ2-2 | TRBV4-3 | . | .
CASSPTAGEAQHF | TGTGCCAGCTCACCAACGGCCGGGGAAGCCCAGCATTTT | TRBJ1-5 | TRBV18 | . | .
CASSSSGTNTGELFF | TGCGCCAGCAGCTCAAGCGGAACGAACACCGGGGAGCTGTTTTTT | TRBJ2-2 | TRBV5-1 | . | .
CASSPVGRNYGYTF | TGTGCCAGCTCACCTGTGGGGAGGAACTATGGCTACACCTTC | TRBJ1-2 | TRBV18 | . | .
CASSYKGQGAVDGYTF | TGTGCCAGCAGTTACAAGGGACAGGGGGCAGTCGATGGCTACACCTTC | TRBJ1-2 | TRBV6-6 | TRBD1 | .